This is a list of T cell receptor beta chains from one sample in a study of breast tumors, draining lymph nodes, adjacent tissues. One entry per CDR3 protein results from TCRdb running MiXCR on the multiplex PCR reads. The repertoire has 270,000 or so distinct CDR3 sequences, more than 30% of them found once; the top ten carry roughly 1.1%. Sequences were obtained from axillary lymph node tissue. The receptors here all came from a female donor with breast cancer. Some clones in this sample may be carry-over from other donors' samples. Each CDR3 is given with its conserved first and last residue. A D gene is named only where the DNA matches it firmly. Clone size appears in some rows only: once, few, many, or a class for an expanded clone.

abundance	j_gene	v_gene	d_gene	CDR3aa	CDR3nt
many	TRBJ1-4	TRBV27	-	CASRTGLREKLFF	TGTGCCAGCAGGACAGGCCTCAGGGAAAAACTGTTTTTT
-	TRBJ1-4	TRBV5-1	-	CASSRDSGGINEKLFF	TGCGCCAGCAGCCGGGACTCCGGGGGGATAAATGAAAAACTGTTTTTT
many	TRBJ2-7	TRBV4-1	-	CASSLGTIDEQYF	TGCGCCAGCAGCCTAGGGACCATCGACGAGCAGTACTTC
few	TRBJ2-2	TRBV3-1	-	CASSQGRGFGELFF	TGTGCCAGCAGCCAAGGCCGGGGGTTTGGGGAGCTGTTTTTT
many	TRBJ2-1	TRBV5-5	-	CASSPFSNEQFF	TGTGCCAGCAGCCCCTTTAGTAATGAGCAGTTCTTC
many	TRBJ1-6	TRBV5-6	-	CASSFGQGARNSPLHF	TGTGCCAGCAGCTTTGGTCAGGGAGCACGAAATTCACCCCTCCACTTT
many	TRBJ1-3	TRBV20-1	-	CSAYEAALGNTIYF	TGCAGTGCTTACGAAGCTGCGCTCGGAAACACCATATATTTT
-	TRBJ1-1	TRBV25-1	-	CASSERTVTEAFF	TGTGCCAGCAGTGAACGGACAGTCACTGAAGCTTTCTTT
-	TRBJ1-6	TRBV5-1	-	CASSRGGGQLNSPLHF	TGCGCCAGCAGCCGGGGAGGTGGACAACTAAATTCACCCCTCCACTTT
-	TRBJ2-7	TRBV15	TRBD1	CATVRDRDYEQYF	TGTGCCACCGTCCGGGACAGGGATTACGAGCAGTACTTC
few	TRBJ2-7	TRBV3-1	-	CASSQLGSNHYEQYF	TGTGCCAGCAGCCAATTAGGCTCGAATCACTACGAGCAGTACTTC
many	TRBJ1-2	TRBV19	-	CASSTSPRVGGYTF	TGTGCCAGTAGTACCTCCCCCAGGGTTGGTGGCTACACCTTC
many	TRBJ2-1	TRBV25-1	TRBD2	CASSEGGWDNEQFF	TGTGCCAGCAGTGAGGGGGGGTGGGACAATGAGCAGTTCTTC
many	TRBJ2-7	TRBV4-2	-	CASSQDSRGGLGEQYF	TGTGCCAGCAGCCAAGATTCCCGGGGAGGTTTGGGCGAGCAGTACTTC
many	TRBJ2-6	TRBV2	-	CASRLGASLTGANVLTF	TGTGCCAGCCGGTTGGGGGCCTCCCTCACTGGGGCCAACGTCCTGACTTTC
few	TRBJ2-5	TRBV30	TRBD1	CAWRIPGTAQETQYF	TGTGCCTGGAGGATCCCTGGGACAGCCCAAGAGACCCAGTACTTC
many	TRBJ2-7	TRBV4-3	-	CASSQSSENYEQYF	TGCGCCAGCAGCCAGTCTAGCGAGAACTACGAGCAGTACTTC
once	TRBJ2-1	TRBV2	TRBD2	CASSELRLAGGPLSSYNEQFF	TGTGCCAGCAGTGAACTTCGACTAGCGGGAGGGCCTCTGAGCTCCTACAATGAGCAGTTCTTC
many	TRBJ2-1	TRBV12-5	TRBD2	CASGLAGTSAHNEQFF	TGTGCTAGTGGTTTGGCCGGGACTAGCGCGCACAATGAGCAGTTCTTC
-	TRBJ2-2	TRBV7-8	TRBD2	CASSLRLAGVTGELFF	TGTGCCAGCAGCCTAAGACTAGCGGGGGTCACCGGGGAGCTGTTTTTT
many	TRBJ2-5	TRBV19	-	CASSRGIRGAVQETQYF	TGTGCCAGTAGCCGGGGCATAAGGGGAGCGGTCCAAGAGACCCAGTACTTC
-	TRBJ1-2	TRBV6-1	TRBD1	CASSAGTAGYGYTF	TGTGCCAGCAGTGCCGGGACAGCCGGCTATGGCTACACCTTC
once	TRBJ2-5	TRBV20-1	-	CSAPDLLVTQYF	TGCAGTGCTCCAGACCTTCTAGTGACCCAGTACTTC
-	TRBJ1-2	TRBV5-1	-	CASSFLDRNYGYTF	TGTGCCAGCAGCTTTCTAGACAGAAACTATGGCTACACCTTC
many	TRBJ1-6	TRBV4-2	-	CASSQEATANSPLHF	TGTGCCAGCAGCCAAGAAGCAACCGCGAATTCACCCCTCCACTTT
many	TRBJ2-7	TRBV20-1	-	CSANFGVNYEQYF	TGCAGTGCTAATTTTGGTGTGAACTACGAGCAGTACTTC
many	TRBJ2-3	TRBV12-5	-	CASGLVSDTQYF	TGTGCTAGTGGTTTGGTCTCAGATACGCAGTATTTT
-	TRBJ1-5	TRBV28	-	CASRGGRNQPQHF	TGTGCCAGCAGGGGGGGCAGGAATCAGCCCCAGCATTTT
many	TRBJ2-7	TRBV7-8	TRBD2	CASRRGTSGSYEQYF	TGTGCCAGCAGACGTGGGACTAGCGGATCCTACGAGCAGTACTTC
many	TRBJ1-5	TRBV6-5	TRBD1	CASSEQGARGDQPQHF	TGTGCCAGCAGCGAACAGGGGGCTCGGGGGGATCAGCCCCAGCATTTT
many	TRBJ2-2	TRBV7-7	-	CASSKAPTGGTGELFF	TGTGCTAGCAGCAAGGCCCCGACAGGCGGGACCGGGGAGCTGTTTTTT
many	TRBJ2-1	TRBV5-6	TRBD1	CASSLDRGRVGNEQFF	TGTGCCAGCAGCTTGGACAGGGGTAGGGTCGGAAATGAGCAGTTCTTC
many	TRBJ2-1	TRBV15	-	CATSRGGFESGPGEFF	TGTGCCACCAGCAGAGGGGGGTTTGAGAGCGGCCCGGGGGAGTTCTTC
many	TRBJ2-1	TRBV29-1	-	CSVEFIQASRSSYNEQFF	TGCAGCGTTGAATTTATCCAGGCTAGCAGAAGCTCCTACAATGAGCAGTTCTTC
-	TRBJ1-1	TRBV6-1	TRBD1	CANTLRQGGNTEAFF	TGTGCCAACACTCTACGACAGGGTGGGAACACTGAAGCTTTCTTT
few	TRBJ2-7	TRBV12-5	TRBD2	CASGPRSQSTSGRALGYEQYF	TGTGCTAGTGGTCCCCGGTCCCAGTCGACTAGCGGGAGGGCCTTGGGCTACGAGCAGTACTTC
many	TRBJ2-7	TRBV12-3/TRBV12-4	TRBD1	CASNPGQGWSSYEQYF	TGTGCCAGCAATCCGGGACAGGGTTGGTCGAGCTACGAGCAGTACTTC
many	TRBJ1-2	TRBV12-3/TRBV12-4	TRBD1	CASRPRTGFGYTF	TGTGCCAGCAGGCCTCGGACAGGGTTTGGCTACACCTTC
-	TRBJ1-6	TRBV15	-	CATSRDRASSYNSPLHF	TGTGCCACCAGCAGAGATCGGGCGAGCTCCTATAATTCACCCCTCCACTTT
many	TRBJ1-2	TRBV5-5	-	CASSAGFVFGYTF	TGTGCCAGCAGCGCCGGGTTCGTCTTTGGCTACACCTTC
many	TRBJ2-2	TRBV29-1	TRBD2	CSVSSGNTGELFF	TGCAGCGTGTCTAGCGGGAACACCGGGGAGCTGTTTTTT
many	TRBJ1-5	TRBV20-1	-	CSARRRDQPQHF	TGCAGTGCTAGAAGGCGGGATCAGCCCCAGCATTTT
many	TRBJ2-1	TRBV19	TRBD2	CASSMTQAGGRENEQFF	TGTGCCAGTAGTATGACGCAGGCGGGAGGAAGGGAAAATGAGCAGTTCTTC
many	TRBJ2-3	TRBV6-2/TRBV6-3	-	CASSRTDPNTDTQYF	TGTGCCAGCAGTCGGACGGACCCAAACACAGATACGCAGTATTTT
many	TRBJ2-2	TRBV6-6	TRBD1	CASNPQGAVGELFF	TGTGCCAGCAATCCACAGGGGGCTGTCGGGGAGCTGTTTTTT
many	TRBJ2-5	TRBV19	-	CASSTLDGGTQYF	TGTGCCAGTAGTACATTGGACGGGGGCACCCAGTACTTC
many	TRBJ2-7	TRBV2	-	CASTLFNEQYF	TGTGCCAGCACCTTGTTTAACGAGCAGTACTTC
-	TRBJ1-2	TRBV28	-	CAIPLRGDRGGFYGYTF	TGTGCCATCCCGCTACGGGGGGACCGAGGCGGTTTCTATGGCTACACCTTC
many	TRBJ2-2	TRBV15	-	CATSRDSVNTGELFF	TGTGCCACCAGCAGGGACAGCGTCAACACCGGGGAGCTGTTTTTT